These T cell receptor beta chains were read from a single sample in a study of tumor-infiltrating lymphocytes in primary liver carcinoma. TCRdb re-called the multiplex PCR reads with MiXCR, one entry per CDR3 protein. Altogether about 21,000 distinct CDR3 sequences are present, about 79% being singletons, with the ten largest covering 40%. The material sequenced was liver tumor tissue from sampling region 1. These receptors originate from a woman in her twenties or thirties with primary liver carcinoma and hepatitis B virus infection. Each CDR3 is given with its conserved first and last residue.

CDR3 length,V gene,CDR3 protein
14,TRBV11-2,CASSLREANYDHIF
13,TRBV29-1,CSVTSGSRYEQHF
16,TRBV4-3,CASSQDAGCFYNEQFF
15,TRBV12-3/TRBV12-4,CASNFPLPSTDKQYF
11,TRBV6-5,CVSSYPDVAFF
19,TRBV12-3/TRBV12-4,CVSSPLGLASFPNTGELFF
14,TRBV10-3,CAISESATRQTQYF
14,TRBV24-1,CATSDFSGVRTQYF
17,TRBV5-4,CVRSVDGHPQPTDTQYF
17,TRBV28,CASPILAGVFGYNEQFF
16,TRBV7-8,CASSLGAGVTGNTQYF
18,TRBV4-3,CASSQAVTGGHIIYEQYF
15,TRBV14,CDSSQDRSSQETQYF
14,TRBV11-1,CAISLTGREETQYF
14,TRBV24-1,CATAPGQGNHEQFF
16,TRBV11-2,CASGTSLEGGYNEQFF
13,TRBV9,CASSEADTYMQYF
14,TRBV6-1,CANSGYSPYTEVFF
14,TRBV11-2,CATRYTGGRDEAFF
14,TRBV4-2,CASSQGGGREEAFF
15,TRBV4-1,CASSPPLGPYNGQFF
15,TRBV6-1,CASRWGLAGESKQFF
12,TRBV4-2,CASSQGRYGYTF
12,TRBV28,CANRVSGTGQQF
15,TRBV5-4,CASRPGLDSAGELFF
18,TRBV5-4,CTSSNPAANGSRTDTQYF
15,TRBV28,CASSPWQGNTGEPFF
16,TRBV5-1,CASTPSPEYSYNEQIF
15,TRBV11-1,CASSLRQASYNEEFF
13,TRBV25-1,CTSSEGGRTEALF
13,TRBV11-1,CASSLAGRETQYF
16,TRBV4-3,CASSQNIVGAIDEQFF
16,TRBV11-2,CASCRTRQGRAYTQYF
13,TRBV28,CTSSLSGSGEQFF
16,TRBV12-3/TRBV12-4,CASSPRASGSYGELFF
11,TRBV11-2,CVGRQFNEQFF
16,TRBV5-1,CASSPWAGSRANVLTF
14,TRBV5-4,CASSLVGPQETQYF
17,TRBV5-3,CARSLATEEILTDTQYF
14,TRBV7-8,CTSSATPGVPEQYF
16,TRBV4-3,CASNQAAGGSYNEQFF
15,TRBV4-2,CASSQDMGWNTEAFF
14,TRBV28,CASSMDPHRETQYF
16,TRBV7-9,CASSLLLMGATDTQYF
15,TRBV6-5,CAISPRTGFTREPFF
15,TRBV11-2,CASPITLGTNSRLHF